The 5 T cell receptor beta chains below were found in one sample sequenced in a study of blood T cell repertoires in COVID-19. Clones were read by immunoSEQ multiplex PCR, and TCRdb kept only the in-frame ones, dropping some. The table records around 150,000 clones, around four fifths of them present only once. Sequencing used peripheral blood. These receptors were taken from a woman aged 80 or older with active or convalescent COVID-19.

The J gene is TRBJ2-5, the V gene TRBV6-1; D uncertain. This CDR3 has 14 amino acids. From germline, CDR1 is MNHNS and CDR2 SASEGT. Trimming cost V 2 bases and J 5 bases, with 12 bases left between them. CDR3 loop: CASSEFERGETQYF. The CDR3 nucleotides are TGTGCCAGCAGTGAATTCGAGCGCGGCGAGACCCAGTACTTC.

This clone was picked up a small number of times. This sequence joins TRBV5-1 and TRBJ2-7, with D unresolved. This CDR3 has 13 residues. Germline lookup yields CDR1 SGHRS and CDR2 YFSETQ. Between the trimmed V and J ends, which lost 1 base and 3 bases, there was a span of 8 bases. This chain's CDR3 is CASSLTVDYEQYF. The CDR3 DNA reads as TGCGCCAGCAGCTTGACAGTAGACTACGAGCAGTACTTC. The full variable domain, rest sourced from reference TRBV5-1 and TRBJ2-7, is KAGVTQTPRYLIKTRGQQVTLSCSPISGHRSVSWYQQTPGQGLQFLFEYFSETQRNKGNFPGRFSGRQFSNSRSEMNVSTLELGDSALYLCASSLTVDYEQYFGPGTRLTVT.

The chain has TRBV19 and TRBJ2-7, with TRBD1 identical over 7 bases. Germline V lookup: CDR1 LNHDA, CDR2 SQIVND (reference sequence). V shed 2 bases and J 5 bases; nucleotides not matched to a gene: 9. The CDR3 extends over 15 amino acids. CDR3: CASSIRRPTGNEQYF. Written as DNA, the CDR3 is TGTGCCAGTAGTATACGCCGGCCGACAGGGAACGAGCAGTACTTC. Full variable domain (rest looked up from reference TRBV19 and TRBJ2-7): DGGITQSPKYLFRKEGQNVTLSCEQNLNHDAMYWYRQDPGQGLRLIYYSQIVNDFQKGDIAEGYSVSREKKESFPLTVTSAQKNPTAFYLCASSIRRPTGNEQYFGPGTRLTVT.

The chain combines TRBV19 with TRBJ1-1, with a possible D match to TRBD1 (5 bases). Looked up from germline, CDR1 is LNHDA and CDR2 is SQIVND (reference sequence). The CDR3 runs 15 residues. Trimming left V 10 bases short and J 0 bases short, with 18 bases between. The CDR3 nucleotides are TGTGCCACCGCTGGCGGGGGAACCATGAACACTGAAGCTTTCTTT. Translation gives CATAGGGTMNTEAFF.

The chain uses TRBV7-2 and TRBJ1-4, with D possibly TRBD1 on 5 matching bases. The CDR3 spans 14 residues. The V gene lost 7 bases and the J gene lost 8 bases, with 17 bases spanning the gap. Germline values: CDR1 SGHTA, CDR2 FQGNSA. The CDR3 DNA is TGTGCCAGCACCTACGGGGGGAGCGAGGAAAAACTGTTTTTT. Its protein is CASTYGGSEEKLFF.